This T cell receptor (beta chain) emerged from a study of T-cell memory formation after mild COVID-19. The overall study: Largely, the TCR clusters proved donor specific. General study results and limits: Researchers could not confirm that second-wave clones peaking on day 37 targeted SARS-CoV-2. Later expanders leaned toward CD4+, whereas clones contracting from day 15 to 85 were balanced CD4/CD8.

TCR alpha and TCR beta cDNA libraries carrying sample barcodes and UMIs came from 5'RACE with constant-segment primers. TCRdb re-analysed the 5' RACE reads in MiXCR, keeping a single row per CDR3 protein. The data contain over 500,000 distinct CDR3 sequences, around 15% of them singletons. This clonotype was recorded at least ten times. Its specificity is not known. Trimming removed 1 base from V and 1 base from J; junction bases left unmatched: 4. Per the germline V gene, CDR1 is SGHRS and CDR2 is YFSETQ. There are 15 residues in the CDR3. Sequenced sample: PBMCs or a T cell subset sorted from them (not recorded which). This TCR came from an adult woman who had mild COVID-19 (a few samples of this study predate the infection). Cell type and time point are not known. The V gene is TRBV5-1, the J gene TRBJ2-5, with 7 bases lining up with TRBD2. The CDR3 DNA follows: TGCGCCAGCAGCTTGACTAGCGTCTTCCAAGAGACCCAGTACTTC. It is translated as CASSLTSVFQETQYF.